This T cell receptor beta chain was sequenced during a study of CD8+ T cells in alopecia areata. Study observations and caveats: Higher clonality was seen in lesional scalp than in normal scalp, especially in alopecia totalis/universalis.

As the sequencing template, cDNA was produced by extracting RNA and reverse transcribing it. Only in-frame clones appear in the TCRdb table, and some are missing; sequencing was by immunoSEQ multiplex PCR. The table includes some 240,000 clones, more than 45% detected once. The treatment denotes: oral pan-JAK inhibitor, 5-10 mg twice daily. CD4+ and CD8+ T cells were sorted from PBMCs stained for CD3, CD4 and CD8. A word on this clone: What it recognizes is unknown. This sample includes further DNA sequences coding for the same CDR3.

The material was CD4+ T cells sorted from blood, obtained at week 4, from a patient treated with tofacitinib. The TCR comes from a human donor with alopecia areata.

CDR3 in amino acids: CSVDRLNTEAFF. DNA of the CDR3: TGCAGCGTTGACAGGCTGAACACTGAAGCTTTCTTT. The rearrangement uses TRBV29-1 and TRBJ1-1; no clear D gene. The CDR3 is 12 amino acids. V dropped 3 bases and J dropped 0 bases, with 5 bases sitting between them. The germline V gene encodes CDR1 SQVTM and CDR2 ANQGSEA.